The T cell receptor (beta chain) described here comes from a study of siplizumab effects on memory and regulatory T cells (dated by TCRdb to the late 2010s). Study-level background: The study examined how the anti-CD2 antibody siplizumab affects alloreactive T-cell subsets in allogeneic mixed lymphocyte reactions built from human PBMCs.

Comment on this clone: The specificity of this receptor is unknown. No per-base quality is available; no much larger clone lies one base away.

The CDR3 has 16 amino acids, counting the end cysteine and phenylalanine. Only the CDR3 DNA stays, 48 bases, in frame from base 1. V is clipped by 0 bases and J by 2 bases, and the sequence between their germline boundaries is 12 bases long. CDR1 and CDR2, per the germline V gene, are SGHTS and YDEGEE. Library preparation used the immunoSEQ multiplex PCR assay. Some 1.1 x 10^5 TCR templates per sample were assayed by the deep sequencing platform. Genomic DNA extracted from sorted T cells was used for TCRbeta CDR3 sequencing. In the source study's methods: The R programming language was used for clonal analysis of the TCRbeta CDR3 data. Comparing unstimulated samples against CFSE-low samples taken after the reaction was how alloreactive CD4+ and CD8+ clones were defined. By matching sequences to the repertoires of sorted unstimulated Treg and non-Treg cells, each alloreactive CD4+ clone was assigned a regulatory or non-regulatory origin. The clones in this table, taken by TCRdb from immuneACCESS, are in-frame only. Not every clone is retained; where verified, under half of the shortfall comes from an unresolved V gene, and the cause of the rest is unknown. From that table come the V and J calls and clone size; the DNA was used to work out D and trimming. The sample table holds some 63,000 clones, of which about 96% were seen once. The biggest ten clones account for more than 0.075% of the sample.

In a few donor pairs, further sequencing was done on unstimulated CD8+ naive, CD4+ memory, CD8+ TEMRA, CD4+ naive and CD8+ effector memory subsets. Sorted unstimulated T cells and proliferating T cells recovered from mixed lymphocyte reactions were subjected to TCRbeta CDR3 sequencing. Fresh whole blood from ten HLA-typed healthy donors was used as the source from which PBMCs were isolated. General conclusions and limits of the study: Among mappable alloreactive CD4+ clones, an average Treg-derived fraction of roughly 71% was observed with siplizumab, compared with more than 25% in control reactions. Siplizumab significantly lowered the cumulative frequency of alloreactive sequences that could be traced to unstimulated CD4+ memory T cells. Whether proliferating Tregs from siplizumab cultures were suppressive was not functionally confirmed. Because sequences at frequencies below about 10^-5 were poorly captured, only a minor fraction of alloreactive clones could be mapped back to unstimulated subsets. Compared with memory T cells, unstimulated naive T cells appeared more diverse, and naive cells seemed to make a substantial contribution to the alloresponse. A naive or memory phenotype could not be assigned to roughly 75-97% of proliferating CD4+ or CD8+ clones.

The V and J genes are TRBV5-8 and TRBJ1-3; a confident D gene designation cannot be given. Sequenced material: naive CD8+ T cells sorted from blood. The cell subset or site label, read with the paper, signifies: unstimulated naive T cells. The receptor was isolated from a human donor in good health. The nucleotide sequence reads TGTGCCAGCAGCTTGGATCCTCCTGGGACTGGAAACACCATATATTTT. Its coded protein is CASSLDPPGTGNTIYF.